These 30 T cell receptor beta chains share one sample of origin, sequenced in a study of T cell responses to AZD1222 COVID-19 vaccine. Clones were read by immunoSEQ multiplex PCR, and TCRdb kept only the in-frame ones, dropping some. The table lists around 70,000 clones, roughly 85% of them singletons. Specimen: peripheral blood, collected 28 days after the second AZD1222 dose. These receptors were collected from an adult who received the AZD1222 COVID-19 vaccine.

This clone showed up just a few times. The CDR3 DNA reads TGTGCCAGCAGTTACTCGAGAGGGGGCTCTGAAGCTTTCTTT. It translates to CASSYSRGGSEAFF. The V gene is TRBV6-5, the J gene TRBJ1-1, with 7 bases lining up with TRBD1. The CDR3 is 14 amino acids. Looked up from germline, CDR1 is MNHEY and CDR2 is SVGAGI. The J segment lost 6 bases and the V segment lost 0 bases, leaving 4 bases of the junction unmatched.

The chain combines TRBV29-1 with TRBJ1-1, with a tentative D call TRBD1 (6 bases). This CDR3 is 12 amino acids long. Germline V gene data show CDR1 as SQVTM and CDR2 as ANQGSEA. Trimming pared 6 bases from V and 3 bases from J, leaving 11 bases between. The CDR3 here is CSVGRQDTEAFF. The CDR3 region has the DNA TGCAGCGTAGGCCGACAGGACACTGAAGCTTTCTTT.

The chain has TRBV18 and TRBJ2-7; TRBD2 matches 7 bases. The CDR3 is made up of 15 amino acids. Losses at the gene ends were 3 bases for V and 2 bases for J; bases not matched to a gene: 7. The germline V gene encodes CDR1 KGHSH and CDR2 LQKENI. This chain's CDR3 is CASSPKGGGAYEQYF. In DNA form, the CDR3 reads TGTGCCAGCTCACCTAAGGGCGGGGGTGCCTACGAGCAGTACTTC.

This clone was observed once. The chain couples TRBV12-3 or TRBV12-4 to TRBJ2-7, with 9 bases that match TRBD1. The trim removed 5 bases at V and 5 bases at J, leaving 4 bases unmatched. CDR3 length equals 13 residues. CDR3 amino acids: CASSPGTGNEQYF. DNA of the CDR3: TGTGCCAGCAGTCCCGGGACAGGGAACGAGCAGTACTTC.

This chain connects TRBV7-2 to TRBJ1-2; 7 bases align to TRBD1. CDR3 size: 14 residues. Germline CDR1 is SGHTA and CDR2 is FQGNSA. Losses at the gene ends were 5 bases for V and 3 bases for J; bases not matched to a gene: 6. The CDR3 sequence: CASSGSGGDYGYTF. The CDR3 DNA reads TGTGCCAGCAGCGGCTCAGGGGGGGACTATGGCTACACCTTC.

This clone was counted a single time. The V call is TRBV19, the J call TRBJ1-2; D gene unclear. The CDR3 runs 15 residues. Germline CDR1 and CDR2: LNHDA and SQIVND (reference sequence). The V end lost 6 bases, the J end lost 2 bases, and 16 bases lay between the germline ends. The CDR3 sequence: CASSVYYGGNYGYTF. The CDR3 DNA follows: TGTGCCAGTAGCGTTTACTACGGAGGCAACTATGGCTACACCTTC.

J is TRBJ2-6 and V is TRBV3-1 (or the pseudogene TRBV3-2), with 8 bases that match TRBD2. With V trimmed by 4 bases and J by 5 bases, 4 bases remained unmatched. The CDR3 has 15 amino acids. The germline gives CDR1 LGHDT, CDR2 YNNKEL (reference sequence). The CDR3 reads CASSPAGARANVLTF. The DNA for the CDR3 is TGTGCCAGCAGCCCAGCGGGAGCGAGGGCCAACGTCCTGACTTTC.

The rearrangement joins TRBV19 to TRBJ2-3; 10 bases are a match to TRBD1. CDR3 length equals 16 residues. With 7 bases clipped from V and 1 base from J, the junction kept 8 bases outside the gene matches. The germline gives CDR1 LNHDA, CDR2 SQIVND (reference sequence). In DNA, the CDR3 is TGTGCCAGTAACCCAAGAGGGACAGGGGGCACAGATACGCAGTATTTT. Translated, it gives CASNPRGTGGTDTQYF.

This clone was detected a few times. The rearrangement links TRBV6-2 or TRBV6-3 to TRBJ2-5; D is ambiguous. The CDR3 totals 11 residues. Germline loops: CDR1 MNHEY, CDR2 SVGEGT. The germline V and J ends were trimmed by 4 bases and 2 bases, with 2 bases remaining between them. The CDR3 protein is CASSSQETQYF. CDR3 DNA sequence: TGTGCCAGCAGTTCGCAAGAGACCCAGTACTTC.

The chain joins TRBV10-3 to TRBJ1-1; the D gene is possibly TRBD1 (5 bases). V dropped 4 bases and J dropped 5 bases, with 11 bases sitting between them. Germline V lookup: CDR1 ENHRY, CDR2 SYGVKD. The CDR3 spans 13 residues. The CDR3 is CAISGTGGTEAFF. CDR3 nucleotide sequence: TGTGCCATCAGTGGAACAGGCGGTACTGAAGCTTTCTTT.

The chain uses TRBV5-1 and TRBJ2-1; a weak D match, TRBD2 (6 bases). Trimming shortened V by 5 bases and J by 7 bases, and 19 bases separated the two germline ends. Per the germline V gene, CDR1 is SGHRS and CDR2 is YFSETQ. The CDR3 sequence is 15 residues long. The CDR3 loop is CASRERVWGLNEQFF. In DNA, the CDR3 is TGCGCCAGCAGAGAGAGGGTATGGGGACTGAATGAGCAGTTCTTC.

This chain's CDR3 is CASSPPGGAGSEQYF. CDR3 coding DNA: TGTGCCAGCTCACCACCGGGGGGAGCGGGAAGCGAGCAGTACTTC. The rearrangement links TRBV18 to TRBJ2-7; 7 bases match TRBD2. The CDR3 extends over 15 amino acids. Per germline, CDR1 KGHSH and CDR2 LQKENI. V was clipped by 0 bases and J by 6 bases; unmatched bases: 8.

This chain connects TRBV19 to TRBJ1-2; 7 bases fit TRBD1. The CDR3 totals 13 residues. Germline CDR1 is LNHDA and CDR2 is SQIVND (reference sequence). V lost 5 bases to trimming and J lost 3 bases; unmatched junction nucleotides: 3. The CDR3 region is CASSYTGDYGYTF. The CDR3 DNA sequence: TGTGCCAGTAGTTATACAGGGGACTATGGCTACACCTTC.

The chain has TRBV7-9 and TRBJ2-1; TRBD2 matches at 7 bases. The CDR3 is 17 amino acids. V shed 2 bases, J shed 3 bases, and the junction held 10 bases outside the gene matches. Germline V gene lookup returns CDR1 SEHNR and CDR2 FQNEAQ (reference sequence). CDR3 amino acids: CASSLRGAGDLYNEQFF. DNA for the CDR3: TGTGCCAGCAGCTTAAGAGGGGCGGGAGATCTCTACAATGAGCAGTTCTTC.

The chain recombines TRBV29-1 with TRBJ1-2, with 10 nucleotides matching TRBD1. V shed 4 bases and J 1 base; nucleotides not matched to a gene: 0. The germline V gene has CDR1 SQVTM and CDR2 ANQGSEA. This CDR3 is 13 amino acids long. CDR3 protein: CSVGTGGNYGYTF. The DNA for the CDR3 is TGCAGCGTTGGGACAGGGGGTAACTATGGCTACACCTTC.

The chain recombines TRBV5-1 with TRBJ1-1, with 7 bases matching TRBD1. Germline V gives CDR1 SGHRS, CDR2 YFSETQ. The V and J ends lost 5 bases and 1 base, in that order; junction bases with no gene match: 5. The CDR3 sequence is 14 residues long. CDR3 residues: CASRSGQTNTEAFF. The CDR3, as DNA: TGCGCCAGCAGGTCGGGACAGACGAACACTGAAGCTTTCTTT.

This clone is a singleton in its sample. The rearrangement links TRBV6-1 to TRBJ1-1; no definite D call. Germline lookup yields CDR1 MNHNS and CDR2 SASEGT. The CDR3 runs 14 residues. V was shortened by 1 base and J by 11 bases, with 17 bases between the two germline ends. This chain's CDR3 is CASSEESGMLAAFF. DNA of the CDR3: TGTGCCAGCAGTGAAGAGTCGGGGATGCTGGCGGCTTTCTTT.

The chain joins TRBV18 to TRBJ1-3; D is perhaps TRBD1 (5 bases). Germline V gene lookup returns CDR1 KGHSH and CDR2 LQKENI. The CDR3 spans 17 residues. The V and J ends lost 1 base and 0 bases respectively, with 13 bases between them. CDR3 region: CASSPLRDFGSGNTIYF. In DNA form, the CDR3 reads TGTGCCAGCTCACCACTGAGGGACTTTGGCTCTGGAAACACCATATATTTT.

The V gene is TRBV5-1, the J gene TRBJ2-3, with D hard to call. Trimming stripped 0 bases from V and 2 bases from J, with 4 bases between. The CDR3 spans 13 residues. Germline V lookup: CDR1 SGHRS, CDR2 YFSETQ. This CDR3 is CASSLVLTDTQYF. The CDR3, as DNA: TGCGCCAGCAGCTTGGTCCTCACAGATACGCAGTATTTT.

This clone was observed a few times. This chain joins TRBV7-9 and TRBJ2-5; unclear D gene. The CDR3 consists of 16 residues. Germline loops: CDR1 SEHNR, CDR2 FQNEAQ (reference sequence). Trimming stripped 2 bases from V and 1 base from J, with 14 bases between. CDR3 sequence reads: CASSLNPSAAQETQYF. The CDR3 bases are TGTGCCAGCAGCTTAAATCCCTCCGCGGCCCAAGAGACCCAGTACTTC.

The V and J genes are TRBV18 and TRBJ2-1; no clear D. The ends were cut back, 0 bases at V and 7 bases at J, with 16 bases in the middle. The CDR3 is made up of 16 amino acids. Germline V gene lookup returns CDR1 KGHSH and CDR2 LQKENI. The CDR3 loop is CASSPPVGKDENEQFF. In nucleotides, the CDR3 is TGTGCCAGCTCACCACCGGTGGGGAAGGATGAGAATGAGCAGTTCTTC.

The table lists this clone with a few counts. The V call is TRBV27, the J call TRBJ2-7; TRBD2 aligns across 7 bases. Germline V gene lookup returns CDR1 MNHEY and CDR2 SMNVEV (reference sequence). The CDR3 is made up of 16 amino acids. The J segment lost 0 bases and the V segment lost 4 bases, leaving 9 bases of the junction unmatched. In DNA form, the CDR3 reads TGTGCCAGCAGTTCCCCGGGCGGGAGCCTCTCCTACGAGCAGTACTTC. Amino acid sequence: CASSSPGGSLSYEQYF.

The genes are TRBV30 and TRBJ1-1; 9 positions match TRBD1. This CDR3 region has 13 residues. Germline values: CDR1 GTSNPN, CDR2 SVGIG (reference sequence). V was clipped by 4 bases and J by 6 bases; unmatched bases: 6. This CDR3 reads CAWNRQGVAEAFF. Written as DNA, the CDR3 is TGTGCCTGGAACCGACAGGGGGTAGCTGAAGCTTTCTTT. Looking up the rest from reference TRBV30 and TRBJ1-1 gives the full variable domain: SQTIHQWPATLVQPVGSPLSLECTVEGTSNPNLYWYRQAAGRGLQLLFYSVGIGQISSEVPQNLSASRPQDRQFILSSKKLLLSDSGFYLCAWNRQGVAEAFFGQGTRLTVV.

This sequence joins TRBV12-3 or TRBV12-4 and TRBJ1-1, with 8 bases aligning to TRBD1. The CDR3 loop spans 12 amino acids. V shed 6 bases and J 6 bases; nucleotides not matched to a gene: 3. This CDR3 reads CASRGQGPEAFF. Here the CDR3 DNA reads TGTGCCAGCAGAGGACAGGGCCCTGAAGCTTTCTTT.

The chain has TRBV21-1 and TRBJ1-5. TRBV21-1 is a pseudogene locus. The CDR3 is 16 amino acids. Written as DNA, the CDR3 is TGTGCCAGCACCTGGGACCTTTTTTATAGCAATCAGCCCCAGCATTTT. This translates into CASTWDLFYSNQPQHF.

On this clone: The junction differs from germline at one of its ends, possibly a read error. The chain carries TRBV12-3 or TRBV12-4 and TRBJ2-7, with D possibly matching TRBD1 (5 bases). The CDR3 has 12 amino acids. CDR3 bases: TGTGCCAGCTGTTTGGGGCAGGGTGGGCAGTACTTC. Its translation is CASCLGQGGQYF.

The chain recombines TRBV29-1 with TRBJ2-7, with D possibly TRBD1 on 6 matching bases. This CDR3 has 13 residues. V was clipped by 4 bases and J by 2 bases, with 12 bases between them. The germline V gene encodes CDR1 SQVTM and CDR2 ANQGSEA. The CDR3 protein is CSVGTGSTYEQYF. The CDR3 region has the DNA TGCAGCGTTGGAACAGGGTCGACCTACGAGCAGTACTTC.

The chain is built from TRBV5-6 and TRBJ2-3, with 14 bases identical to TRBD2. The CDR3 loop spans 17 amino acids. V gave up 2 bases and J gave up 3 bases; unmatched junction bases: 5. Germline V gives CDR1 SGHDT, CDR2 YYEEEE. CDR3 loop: CASSFRLAGGPTDTQYF. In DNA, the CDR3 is TGTGCCAGCAGCTTCCGACTAGCGGGAGGGCCAACAGATACGCAGTATTTT.

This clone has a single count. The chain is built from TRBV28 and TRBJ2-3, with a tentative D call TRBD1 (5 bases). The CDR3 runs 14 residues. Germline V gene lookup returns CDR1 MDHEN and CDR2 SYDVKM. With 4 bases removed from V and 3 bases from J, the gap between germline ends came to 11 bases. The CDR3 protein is CASSSSAGTDTQYF. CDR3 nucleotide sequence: TGTGCCAGCAGTTCCTCGGCAGGGACAGATACGCAGTATTTT.

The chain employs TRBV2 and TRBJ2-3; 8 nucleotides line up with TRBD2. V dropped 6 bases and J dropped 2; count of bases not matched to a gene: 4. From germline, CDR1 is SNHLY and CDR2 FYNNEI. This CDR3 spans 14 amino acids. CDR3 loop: CASRREGVTDTQYF. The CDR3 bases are TGTGCCAGCAGACGGGAGGGGGTCACAGATACGCAGTATTTT.